Each of the 19 T cell receptor beta chains below was sequenced from the same sample in a study of blood T cell repertoires in COVID-19. Profiling relied on immunoSEQ multiplex PCR, and the TCRdb table lists in-frame clones only, not all of them. The table has tens of thousands of clones, roughly 87% seen once. The sequenced sample consisted of peripheral blood. The receptors here all came from a man aged 55 to 70 with acute or convalescent COVID-19.

The chain uses TRBV30 and TRBJ1-4; 7 bases are shared with TRBD1. The CDR3 is 14 amino acids. Trimming cost V 2 bases and J 8 bases; bases outside gene matches: 8. Germline V lookup: CDR1 GTSNPN, CDR2 SVGIG (reference sequence). For the CDR3, the DNA is TGTGCCTGGAGTCCGGGACAGTTTACCGAAAAACTGTTTTTT. Encoded protein: CAWSPGQFTEKLFF.

For the CDR3, the DNA is TGTGCCAGCAGCCAAGATAGGTTCGAATCTGGGGGGGAGACCCAGTACTTC. Its protein is CASSQDRFESGGETQYF. This chain uses TRBV4-2 with TRBJ2-5; possible D gene TRBD2, 6 bases. CDR3 length: 17 amino acids. Germline V CDR1 and CDR2: LGHNA, YNFKEQ. V was shortened by 0 bases and J by 5 bases, with 19 bases between the two germline ends.

This clone was detected once. The chain joins TRBV18 to TRBJ2-7; TRBD2 agrees at 8 bases. The CDR3 covers 15 residues. CDR1 KGHSH and CDR2 LQKENI come from the germline V gene. V was clipped by 3 bases and J by 5 bases; unmatched bases: 9. The CDR3 protein is CASSPLGLGGNEQYF. In DNA form, the CDR3 reads TGTGCCAGCTCACCGTTGGGACTAGGGGGGAACGAGCAGTACTTC.

This clone was counted a single time. The J gene is TRBJ2-1, the V gene TRBV19; 8 bases are a match to TRBD2. The germline V gene encodes CDR1 LNHDA and CDR2 SQIVND (reference sequence). The V and J ends lost 0 bases and 9 bases, in that order; junction bases with no gene match: 13. The CDR3 loop spans 17 amino acids. This CDR3 is CASSIDTRAGALGEQFF. The CDR3 DNA sequence: TGTGCCAGTAGTATAGATACTAGAGCGGGAGCGCTGGGTGAGCAGTTCTTC.

This sequence joins TRBV19 and TRBJ1-2; TRBD1 is a possible D gene (5 bases). Germline CDR1 reads LNHDA; CDR2 reads SQIVND (reference sequence). V lost 4 bases, J lost 4 bases, and 16 bases lay in between. This CDR3 is built from 15 residues. CDR3 DNA sequence: TGTGCCAGTAGTACCATCGGGGGTGGGGCCTATGGCTACACCTTC. Translating gives CASSTIGGGAYGYTF.

The chain is built from TRBV3-1 (or the pseudogene TRBV3-2) and TRBJ2-2, with unresolved D. V lost 1 base to trimming and J lost 6 bases, with 12 bases between them. The CDR3 has 15 amino acids. Germline assignment: CDR1 LGHDT and CDR2 YNNKEL (reference sequence). CDR3 in amino acids: CASSQASIEAGELFF. The DNA for the CDR3 is TGTGCCAGCAGCCAAGCCTCAATTGAGGCCGGGGAGCTGTTTTTT.

The rearrangement uses TRBV6-5 and TRBJ1-2; D not certain. The CDR3 is made up of 15 amino acids. Trimming took off 7 bases at V and 8 bases at J, with 23 bases between the two ends. Germline CDR1 reads MNHEY; CDR2 reads SVGAGI. CDR3 DNA: TGTGCCAGCACAACGGGTGTCCAACAACCAGAAGGCTACACCTTC. Amino acids: CASTTGVQQPEGYTF.

This clone has only a few counts. The chain couples TRBV30 to TRBJ1-1; D is uncertain. Trimming took off 0 bases at V and 5 bases at J, with 13 bases between the two ends. The CDR3 sequence is 14 residues long. Per germline, CDR1 GTSNPN and CDR2 SVGIG (reference sequence). For the CDR3, the DNA is TGTGCCTGGAGTGTAAGGCAGCGAGGGACTGAAGCTTTCTTT. Translation: CAWSVRQRGTEAFF.

This rearrangement joins TRBV15 to TRBJ2-2, with 8 bases that match TRBD1. The length of the CDR3 is 16 residues. CDR1 is LNHNV and CDR2 is YYDKDF in the germline V gene (reference sequence). V lost 3 bases to trimming and J lost 0 bases; unmatched junction nucleotides: 3. The CDR3, as DNA: TGTGCCACCAGCAGGTCGACAGGGGCGAACACCGGGGAGCTGTTTTTT. It codes for CATSRSTGANTGELFF.

The genes are TRBV7-2 and TRBJ2-6, with D uncertain. The CDR3 is made up of 19 amino acids. Between the trimmed V and J ends, which lost 5 bases and 0 bases, there was a span of 20 bases. Germline CDR1 and CDR2: SGHTA and FQGNSA. The CDR3 DNA follows: TGTGCCAGCAGCCTCCCACCTGGCAGTCCGCCCTCTGGGGCCAACGTCCTGACTTTC. Protein sequence: CASSLPPGSPPSGANVLTF.

The chain's CDR3 is CACDRPGGLDGYTF. The CDR3 DNA reads as TGTGCCTGCGACAGGCCGGGGGGGCTTGATGGCTACACCTTC. The rearrangement uses TRBV30 and TRBJ1-2; tentatively, D is TRBD1 (6 bases). Looked up from germline, CDR1 is GTSNPN and CDR2 is SVGIG (reference sequence). With 6 bases removed from V and 6 bases from J, the gap between germline ends came to 20 bases. This CDR3 is built from 14 residues.

The V and J genes are TRBV15 and TRBJ2-3, with D possibly matching TRBD2 (7 bases). Trimming left V 0 bases short and J 1 base short, with 14 bases between. This CDR3 is built from 17 residues. Germline lookup yields CDR1 LNHNV and CDR2 YYDKDF (reference sequence). CDR3 coding DNA: TGTGCCACCAGCAGAGATTTAGGCGGGGGCGGCACAGATACGCAGTATTTT. Its protein is CATSRDLGGGGTDTQYF. The whole variable domain, filled in from reference TRBV15 and TRBJ2-3, reads DAMVIQNPRYQVTQFGKPVTLSCSQTLNHNVMYWYQQKSSQAPKLLFHYYDKDFNNEADTPDNFQSRRPNTSFCFLDIRSPGLGDTAMYLCATSRDLGGGGTDTQYFGPGTRLTVL.

The V call is TRBV11-2, the J call TRBJ2-5; D is ambiguous. The CDR3 length is 14 residues. Trimming took off 2 bases at V and 8 bases at J, with 15 bases between the two ends. Germline V gene sequence: CDR1 SGHAT, CDR2 FQNNGV. The CDR3, as DNA: TGTGCCAGCAGCTTAAGTTTGGGCCCACCAACCCAGTACTTC. Protein sequence: CASSLSLGPPTQYF.

The chain uses TRBV7-2 and TRBJ2-3, with 12 positions matching TRBD1. The CDR3 has 18 residues. J gave up 3 bases and V 6 bases, and 13 bases lay outside the gene matches. The germline CDR1 and CDR2 sequences are SGHTA and FQGNSA. The CDR3 sequence is CASRQPGTGGRRTDTQYF. DNA for the CDR3: TGTGCCAGCAGGCAGCCGGGGACAGGGGGCCGCCGGACAGATACGCAGTATTTT. Complete variable domain (other parts from reference TRBV7-2 and TRBJ2-3): GAGVSQSPSNKVTEKGKDVELRCDPISGHTALYWYRQSLGQGLEFLIYFQGNSAPDKSGLPSDRFSAERTGGSVSTLTIQRTQQEDSAVYLCASRQPGTGGRRTDTQYFGPGTRLTVL.

The rearrangement joins TRBV5-6 to TRBJ1-2; 7 nucleotides align to TRBD1. With V trimmed by 2 bases and J by 3 bases, 13 bases remained unmatched. CDR1 is SGHDT, CDR2 YYEEEE, per germline. This CDR3 is built from 17 residues. The CDR3 bases are TGTGCCAGCAGCTTACCGGGACAGCAAGCCCCTTACTATGGCTACACCTTC. This codes for CASSLPGQQAPYYGYTF.

The rearrangement links TRBV4-1 to TRBJ2-7, with 7 bases fitting TRBD1. This CDR3 contains 16 residues. Germline lookup yields CDR1 MGHRA and CDR2 YSYEKL. The J segment lost 3 bases and the V segment lost 2 bases, leaving 10 bases of the junction unmatched. The CDR3 region is CASSQLPGQARYEQYF. CDR3 coding DNA: TGCGCCAGCAGCCAACTCCCCGGACAGGCCCGCTACGAGCAGTACTTC.

The chain has TRBV12-3 or TRBV12-4 and TRBJ1-3; tentative D call: TRBD1 (5 bases). The CDR3 has 13 residues. Trimming cost V 5 bases and J 4 bases, with 9 bases left between them. CDR3 residues: CASSARQGNTIYF. The CDR3 DNA reads as TGTGCCAGCAGTGCACGACAGGGAAACACCATATATTTT.

V usage is TRBV6-5 and J usage is TRBJ2-3; TRBD2 is a possible D gene (5 bases). V shed 8 bases and J shed 3 bases, with 18 bases lying between them. Germline values: CDR1 MNHEY, CDR2 SVGAGI. This CDR3 spans 15 amino acids. CDR3 region: CASALSAGVTDTQYF. In DNA form, the CDR3 reads TGTGCCAGCGCTTTATCGGCCGGGGTGACAGATACGCAGTATTTT.

In its sample, this clone was seen a few times. V is TRBV6-4 and J is TRBJ1-1; no clear D gene. The germline V gene encodes CDR1 MRHNA and CDR2 SNTAGT. This CDR3 is built from 13 residues. V gave up 4 bases and J gave up 1 base, with 7 bases separating them. CDR3 amino acids: CASSATWNTEAFF. The CDR3 bases are TGTGCCAGCAGTGCAACATGGAACACTGAAGCTTTCTTT.